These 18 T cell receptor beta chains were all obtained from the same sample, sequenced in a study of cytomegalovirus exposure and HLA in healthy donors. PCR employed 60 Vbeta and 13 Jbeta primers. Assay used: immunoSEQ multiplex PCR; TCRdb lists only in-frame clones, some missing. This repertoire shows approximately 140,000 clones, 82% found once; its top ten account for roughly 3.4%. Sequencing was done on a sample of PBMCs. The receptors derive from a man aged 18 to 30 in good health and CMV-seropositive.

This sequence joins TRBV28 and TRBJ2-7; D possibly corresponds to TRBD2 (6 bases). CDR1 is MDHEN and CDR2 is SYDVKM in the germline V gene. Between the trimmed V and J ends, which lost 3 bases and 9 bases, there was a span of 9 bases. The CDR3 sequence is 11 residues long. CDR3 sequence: CASSLRGGQYF. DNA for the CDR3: TGTGCCAGCAGTTTGAGGGGAGGGCAGTACTTC.

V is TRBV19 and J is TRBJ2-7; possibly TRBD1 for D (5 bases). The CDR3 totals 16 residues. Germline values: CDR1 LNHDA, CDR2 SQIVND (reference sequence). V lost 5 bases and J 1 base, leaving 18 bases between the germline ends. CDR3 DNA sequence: TGTGCCAGTAGTCCCTCGTCGACAGCCCCATCCTACGAGCAGTACTTC. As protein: CASSPSSTAPSYEQYF. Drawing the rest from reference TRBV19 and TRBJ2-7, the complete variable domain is DGGITQSPKYLFRKEGQNVTLSCEQNLNHDAMYWYRQDPGQGLRLIYYSQIVNDFQKGDIAEGYSVSREKKESFPLTVTSAQKNPTAFYLCASSPSSTAPSYEQYFGPGTRLTVT.

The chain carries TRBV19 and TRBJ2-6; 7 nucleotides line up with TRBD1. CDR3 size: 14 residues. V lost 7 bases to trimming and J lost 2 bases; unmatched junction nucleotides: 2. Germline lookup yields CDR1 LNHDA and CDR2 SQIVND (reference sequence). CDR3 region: CASTDRAGANVLTF. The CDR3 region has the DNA TGTGCCAGTACCGACAGGGCTGGGGCCAACGTCCTGACTTTC. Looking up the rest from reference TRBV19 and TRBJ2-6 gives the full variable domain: DGGITQSPKYLFRKEGQNVTLSCEQNLNHDAMYWYRQDPGQGLRLIYYSQIVNDFQKGDIAEGYSVSREKKESFPLTVTSAQKNPTAFYLCASTDRAGANVLTFGAGSRLTVL.

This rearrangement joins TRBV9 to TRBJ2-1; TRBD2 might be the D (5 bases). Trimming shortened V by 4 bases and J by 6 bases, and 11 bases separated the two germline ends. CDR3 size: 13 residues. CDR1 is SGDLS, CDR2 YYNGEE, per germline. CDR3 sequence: CASSPGNVNEQFF. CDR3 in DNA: TGTGCCAGCAGCCCGGGGAACGTCAATGAGCAGTTCTTC.

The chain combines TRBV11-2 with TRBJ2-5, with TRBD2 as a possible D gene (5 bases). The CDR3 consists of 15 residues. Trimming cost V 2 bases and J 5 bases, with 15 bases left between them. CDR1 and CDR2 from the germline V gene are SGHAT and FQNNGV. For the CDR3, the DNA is TGTGCCAGCAGCTTATTCGGGATCTCCTCCGAGACCCAGTACTTC. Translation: CASSLFGISSETQYF.

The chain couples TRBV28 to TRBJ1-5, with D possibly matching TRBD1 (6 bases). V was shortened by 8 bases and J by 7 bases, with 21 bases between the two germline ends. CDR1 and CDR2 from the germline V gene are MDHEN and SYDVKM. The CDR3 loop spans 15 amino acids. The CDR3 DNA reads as TGTGCCAGCCTCAGGGGTTCCGAGTCAGGGCAGCCCCAGCATTTT. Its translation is CASLRGSESGQPQHF. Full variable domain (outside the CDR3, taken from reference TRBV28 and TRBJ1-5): DVKVTQSSRYLVKRTGEKVFLECVQDMDHENMFWYRQDPGLGLRLIYFSYDVKMKEKGDIPEGYSVSREKKERFSLILESASTNQTSMYLCASLRGSESGQPQHFGDGTRLSIL.

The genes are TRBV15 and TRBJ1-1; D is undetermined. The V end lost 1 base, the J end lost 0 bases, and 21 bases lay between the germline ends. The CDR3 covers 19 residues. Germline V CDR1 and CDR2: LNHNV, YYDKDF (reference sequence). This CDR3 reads CATSRVGLRGKYMNTEAFF. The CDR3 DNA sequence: TGTGCCACCAGCAGAGTCGGGCTACGAGGGAAGTATATGAACACTGAAGCTTTCTTT.

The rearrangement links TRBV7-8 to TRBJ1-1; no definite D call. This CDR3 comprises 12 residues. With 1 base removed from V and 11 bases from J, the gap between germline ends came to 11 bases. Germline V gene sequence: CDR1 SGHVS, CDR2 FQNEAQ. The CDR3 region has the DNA TGTGCCAGCAGCTTAGTCCGGGGATGGGCTTTCTTT. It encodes CASSLVRGWAFF.

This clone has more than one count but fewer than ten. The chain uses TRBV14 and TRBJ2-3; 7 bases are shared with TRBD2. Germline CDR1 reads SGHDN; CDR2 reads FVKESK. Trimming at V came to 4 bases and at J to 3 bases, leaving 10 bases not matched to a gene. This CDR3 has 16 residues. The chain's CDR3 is CASSPHAGLETDTQYF. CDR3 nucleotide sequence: TGTGCCAGCAGCCCCCATGCCGGACTAGAAACAGATACGCAGTATTTT.

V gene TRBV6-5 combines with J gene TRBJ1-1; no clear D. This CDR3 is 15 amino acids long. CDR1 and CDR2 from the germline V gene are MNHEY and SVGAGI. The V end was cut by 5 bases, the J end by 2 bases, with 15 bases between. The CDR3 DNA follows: TGTGCCAGCAGTGTGAGGGCGCCGCTAAACACTGAAGCTTTCTTT. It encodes CASSVRAPLNTEAFF.

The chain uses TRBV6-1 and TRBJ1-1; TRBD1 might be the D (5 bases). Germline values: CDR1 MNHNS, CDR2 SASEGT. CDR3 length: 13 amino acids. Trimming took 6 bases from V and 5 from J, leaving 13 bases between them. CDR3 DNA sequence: TGTGCCAGCAGGTATTCTGGGGGGACTGAAGCTTTCTTT. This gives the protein CASRYSGGTEAFF.

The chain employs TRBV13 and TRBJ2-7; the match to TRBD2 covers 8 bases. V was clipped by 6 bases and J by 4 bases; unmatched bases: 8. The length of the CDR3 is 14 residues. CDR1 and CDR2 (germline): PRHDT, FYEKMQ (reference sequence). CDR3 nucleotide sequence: TGTGCCAGCAGTCCCTCCACTAGCGGTTACGAGCAGTACTTC. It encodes CASSPSTSGYEQYF. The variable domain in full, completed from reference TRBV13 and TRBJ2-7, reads AAGVIQSPRHLIKEKRETATLKCYPIPRHDTVYWYQQGPGQDPQFLISFYEKMQSDKGSIPDRFSAQQFSDYHSELNMSSLELGDSALYFCASSPSTSGYEQYFGPGTRLTVT.

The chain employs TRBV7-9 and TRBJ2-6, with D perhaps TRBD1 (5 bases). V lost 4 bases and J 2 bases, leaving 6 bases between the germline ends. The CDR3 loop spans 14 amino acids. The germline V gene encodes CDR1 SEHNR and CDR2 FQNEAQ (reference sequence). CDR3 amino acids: CASSSGPGANVLTF. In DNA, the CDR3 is TGTGCCAGCAGCTCAGGGCCTGGGGCCAACGTCCTGACTTTC.

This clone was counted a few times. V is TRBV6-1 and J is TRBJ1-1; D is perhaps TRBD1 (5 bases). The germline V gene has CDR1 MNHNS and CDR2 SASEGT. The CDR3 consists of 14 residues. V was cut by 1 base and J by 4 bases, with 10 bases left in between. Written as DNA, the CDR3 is TGTGCCAGCAGTGAAGACAGGCTATCCACTGAAGCTTTCTTT. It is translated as CASSEDRLSTEAFF.

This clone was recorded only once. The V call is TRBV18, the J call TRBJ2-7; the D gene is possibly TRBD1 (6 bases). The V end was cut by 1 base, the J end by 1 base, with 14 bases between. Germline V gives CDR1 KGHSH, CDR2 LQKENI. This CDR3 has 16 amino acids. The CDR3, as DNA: TGTGCCAGCTCACCACTGGGCCAGGGGCCTTCCTACGAGCAGTACTTC. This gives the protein CASSPLGQGPSYEQYF.

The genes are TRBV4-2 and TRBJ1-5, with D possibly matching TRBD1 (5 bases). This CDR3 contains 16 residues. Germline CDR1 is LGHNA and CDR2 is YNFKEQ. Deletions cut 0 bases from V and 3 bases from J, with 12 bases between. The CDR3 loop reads CASSQDRSGSNQPQHF. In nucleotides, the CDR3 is TGTGCCAGCAGCCAAGATCGCTCAGGGTCCAATCAGCCCCAGCATTTT.

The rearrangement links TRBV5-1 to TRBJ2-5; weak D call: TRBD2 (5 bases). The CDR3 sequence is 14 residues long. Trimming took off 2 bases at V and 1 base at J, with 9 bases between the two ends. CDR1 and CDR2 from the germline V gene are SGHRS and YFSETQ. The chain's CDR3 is CASSFAGGQETQYF. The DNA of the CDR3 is TGCGCCAGCAGCTTTGCAGGAGGCCAAGAGACCCAGTACTTC. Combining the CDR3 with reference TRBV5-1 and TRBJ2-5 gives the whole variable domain KAGVTQTPRYLIKTRGQQVTLSCSPISGHRSVSWYQQTPGQGLQFLFEYFSETQRNKGNFPGRFSGRQFSNSRSEMNVSTLELGDSALYLCASSFAGGQETQYFGPGTRLLVL.

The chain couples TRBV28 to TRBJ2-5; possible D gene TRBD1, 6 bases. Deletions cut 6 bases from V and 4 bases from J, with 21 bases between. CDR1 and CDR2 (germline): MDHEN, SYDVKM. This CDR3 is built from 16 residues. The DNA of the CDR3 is TGTGCCAGCAGCCCCTTCTCAACGACAGGCGGAGAGACCCAGTACTTC. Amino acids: CASSPFSTTGGETQYF.